This is a list of T cell receptor beta chains from one sample in a study of T cell responses to AZD1222 COVID-19 vaccine. Profiling relied on immunoSEQ multiplex PCR, and the TCRdb table lists in-frame clones only, not all of them. The table has some 130,000 clones, 70% to 90% seen once. Material: peripheral blood, obtained on day 0 of AZD1222 vaccination. Receptors were obtained from an adult in good health. Each CDR3 is given with its conserved first and last residue. Fields, in order: CDR3 DNA, CDR3 protein, D gene, V gene, J gene, clone size. The D gene is left open where the match is weak. Rows give clone size only sometimes, using once, few, many, or a class for an expanded clone.

TGTGCCAGCAGTCCGCCCATGGAGTACAGCGCTGGCTACACCTTC	CASSPPMEYSAGYTF	.	TRBV6-5	TRBJ1-2	.
TGTGCCAGCAGCGAGACCGTGAATCAGCCCCAGCATTTT	CASSETVNQPQHF	.	TRBV6-5	TRBJ1-5	.
TGTGCCAGCAGCCTTTCGACTAGCGGGGGAAACCAAGAGACCCAGTACTTC	CASSLSTSGGNQETQYF	TRBD2	TRBV5-5	TRBJ2-5	.
TGTGCCAGCAGCCAGGTATTCACGGATTCACCCCTCCACTTT	CASSQVFTDSPLHF	.	TRBV7-9	TRBJ1-6	once
TGTGCCACCAGCAGAGGGGACACCTCCTCTGGGGCCAACGTCCTGACTTTC	CATSRGDTSSGANVLTF	.	TRBV15	TRBJ2-6	.
TGTGCCAGCAGCTCGAGGACAGCCCTGAACACTGAAGCTTTCTTT	CASSSRTALNTEAFF	.	TRBV5-4	TRBJ1-1	.
TGTGCCAGTAGTCGCCTGGGGACTGAAAGCAATCAGCCCCAGCATTTT	CASSRLGTESNQPQHF	.	TRBV19	TRBJ1-5	.
TGTGCCAGCAGCCGAACAGGTGATGGCAATCAGCCCCAGCATTTT	CASSRTGDGNQPQHF	.	TRBV4-2	TRBJ1-5	once
TGTGCCAGCAGTGTAACAGGGGACCCCTACGAGCAGTACTTC	CASSVTGDPYEQYF	TRBD1	TRBV27	TRBJ2-7	.
TGTGCCAGCAGCCCACGACTGTTGGGGGATCAGCCCCAGCATTTT	CASSPRLLGDQPQHF	.	TRBV6-5	TRBJ1-5	few
TGTGCCAGCAGTTTAGGGTTTGACACGCATGAGCAGTTCTTC	CASSLGFDTHEQFF	.	TRBV27	TRBJ2-1	.
TGTGCCAGCAGCCAAGGGAACAGGGAATCCCAGCCCCAGCATTTT	CASSQGNRESQPQHF	.	TRBV3-1/TRBV3-2	TRBJ1-5	.
TGCAGCGTTATGAGCGGCCAAGAGACCCAGTACTTC	CSVMSGQETQYF	.	TRBV29-1	TRBJ2-5	few
TGCGCCAGCAGCCCCGCGGACAGGGTAGAGGGCTACACCTTC	CASSPADRVEGYTF	TRBD1	TRBV4-1	TRBJ1-2	.
TGTGCCAGCAGCTTAGCAAGGGGAACCCTTGTTTCACCCCTCCACTTT	CASSLARGTLVSPLHF	.	TRBV7-9	TRBJ1-6	once
TGTGCCAGCAGTTTTCCCTCTGACAGATCCCTCATAAATTCACCCCTCCACTTT	CASSFPSDRSLINSPLHF	.	TRBV28	TRBJ1-6	.
TGTGCCAGCAGGAGGGACAGGCTTAATCAGCCCCAGCATTTT	CASRRDRLNQPQHF	TRBD1	TRBV2	TRBJ1-5	once
TGTGCCAGCAGTCTAGGACAGCAACTCTCCTATAATTCACCCCTCCACTTT	CASSLGQQLSYNSPLHF	.	TRBV6-6	TRBJ1-6	.
TGTGCCAGCACGAGGGCGCCGAACACCGGGGAGCTGTTTTTT	CASTRAPNTGELFF	.	TRBV2	TRBJ2-2	few
TGTGCCAGCAGCCTGAGACTAACCAACACCGGGGAGCTGTTTTTT	CASSLRLTNTGELFF	.	TRBV7-2	TRBJ2-2	.
TGTGCCAGCAGCTCGAGGGGTGGTAGTACCGGGGAGCTGTTTTTT	CASSSRGGSTGELFF	.	TRBV7-2	TRBJ2-2	.
TGTGCCAGCAGCTCCCCGCCGGCGAGCGGGGGACACTCCTACGAGCAGTACTTC	CASSSPPASGGHSYEQYF	TRBD2	TRBV7-9	TRBJ2-7	.
TGTGCCAGCAGCTTGTTTGAGGGACCCACTGAAGCTTTCTTT	CASSLFEGPTEAFF	.	TRBV5-4	TRBJ1-1	.
TGTGCCACCCGGAAAAACACTGAAGCTTTCTTT	CATRKNTEAFF	.	TRBV7-2	TRBJ1-1	few
TGTGCCAGCAGCAAACAGGGGGGCTATGGCTACACCTTC	CASSKQGGYGYTF	TRBD1	TRBV11-3	TRBJ1-2	.
TGTGCCAGCAGCGCCGCCAGGCTAGAGCAGTATTTT	CASSAARLEQYF	.	TRBV9	TRBJ2-3	.
TGCAGCGTTACGGGACAGGGGGCCTACGAGCAGTACTTC	CSVTGQGAYEQYF	TRBD1	TRBV29-1	TRBJ2-7	.
TGTGCCAGCAGTGGACAGGGGACTGCAACTAATGAAAAACTGTTTTTT	CASSGQGTATNEKLFF	TRBD1	TRBV9	TRBJ1-4	.
TGTGCCAGCAGTTTATCATACGGGGGGGCGACGACCGGGGAGCTGTTTTTT	CASSLSYGGATTGELFF	TRBD2	TRBV27	TRBJ2-2	.
TGTGCCAGCAGTGAGTTCCGGGCACCCCTCCACTTT	CASSEFRAPLHF	.	TRBV6-1	TRBJ1-6	once
TGTGCCGAGAGAGTACCCGGGGAGCTGTTTTTT	CAERVPGELFF	.	TRBV5-8	TRBJ2-2	.
TGTGCTAGTGGTTTGGTACAAAGAAGGGACACCCCGAACACTGAAGCTTTCTTT	CASGLVQRRDTPNTEAFF	.	TRBV12-5	TRBJ1-1	.
TGTGCCATCAGTGGATTACAGTCGAACACTGAAGCTTTCTTT	CAISGLQSNTEAFF	.	TRBV10-3	TRBJ1-1	.
TGTGCCAGCGGGGGGGCGTCCGGGGAGCTGTTTTTT	CASGGASGELFF	.	TRBV7-9	TRBJ2-2	once